A single T cell receptor (beta chain) is shown here with its context. The data were taken from a study of cytomegalovirus exposure and HLA in healthy donors. Amplification used 60 Vbeta primers and 13 Jbeta primers. Some clones are missing from TCRdb's copy, which holds only in-frame ones; the method was immunoSEQ multiplex PCR. The top ten hold 3.1% of the sample, which has under 150,000 clones, about 85% seen once. Germline lookup yields CDR1 SGDLS and CDR2 YYNGEE. V gave up 5 bases and J gave up 5 bases; unmatched junction bases: 9. This CDR3 region has 16 residues. The origin of this receptor is a female donor in good health and CMV-seronegative. The gene calls are TRBV9 and TRBJ2-2; the match to TRBD2 covers 10 bases. Sequencing was carried out using PBMCs. CDR3 protein: CASRGSGTSATGELFF. DNA for the CDR3: TGTGCCAGCAGGGGATCCGGGACTAGCGCGACCGGGGAGCTGTTTTTT.